This T cell receptor beta chain was sequenced for a study of T cell responses to AZD1222 COVID-19 vaccine. Study results and caveats: Among spike-specific TCRs, nearly half reportedly target unmutated variant regions. Regions 160-218 and 743-854 held dominance among vaccine-associated CD4 TCRs, which spanned spike. In a largely white British group with more females than males, clonal diversity was possibly underestimated.

Profiling relied on immunoSEQ multiplex PCR, and the TCRdb table lists in-frame clones only, not all of them. Among approximately 170,000 clones, under 95% were seen once, and the ten largest hold roughly 5.5%. There are 14 residues in the CDR3. Trimming took 2 bases from V and 2 from J, leaving 8 bases between them. Germline assignment: CDR1 MGHRA and CDR2 YSYEKL. Remarks on this clone: What it binds is unknown.

V is TRBV4-1 and J is TRBJ2-3; D gene unclear. Specimen: peripheral blood, collected 28 days after the second AZD1222 dose. The sequence was obtained from an adult who received the AZD1222 COVID-19 vaccine. CDR3: CASSQKVDTDTQYF. The CDR3, as DNA: TGCGCCAGCAGCCAAAAAGTGGACACAGATACGCAGTATTTT.